These 32 T cell receptor beta chains share one sample of origin, sequenced in a study of OX40 agonist ivuxolimab in advanced cancers. The table came from immunoSEQ multiplex PCR; TCRdb's copy has only in-frame clones and leaves some out. The sample has around 95,000 clones; approximately 93% are singletons. Sequencing was performed on CD4+ or CD8+ T cells sorted from blood, taken in a trial of the OX40 agonist ivuxolimab. Receptor source: an adult with an advanced solid tumor such as melanoma, head and neck, liver or kidney cancer.

The chain uses TRBV5-4 and TRBJ2-5, with D possibly being TRBD2 (6 bases). Germline V gene sequence: CDR1 SGHNT, CDR2 YYREEE (reference sequence). The length of the CDR3 is 13 residues. The germline V and J ends were trimmed by 4 bases and 4 bases, with 11 bases remaining between them. This chain's CDR3 is CASSLSGLETQYF. The CDR3 nucleotides are TGTGCCAGCAGCCTTAGCGGTCTAGAGACCCAGTACTTC.

V usage is TRBV19 and J usage is TRBJ1-6; D call uncertain. V gave up 3 bases and J gave up 6 bases, with 12 bases separating them. Per germline, CDR1 LNHDA and CDR2 SQIVND (reference sequence). The CDR3 totals 15 residues. The CDR3 DNA reads TGTGCCAGTAGTATCACCACGGACGGTAATTCACCCCTCCACTTT. It codes for CASSITTDGNSPLHF.

The V and J genes are TRBV28 and TRBJ2-3, with 7 bases fitting TRBD1. The germline V gene has CDR1 MDHEN and CDR2 SYDVKM. Trimming cost V 6 bases and J 2 bases; bases outside gene matches: 8. This CDR3 spans 15 amino acids. CDR3 amino acids: CASRTGDSYTDTQYF. The CDR3 nucleotides are TGTGCCAGCAGAACTGGGGACAGTTACACAGATACGCAGTATTTT.

CDR3 bases: TGTGCCAGCAGCTTAGTTGTAGGGTTGACCACTGAAGCTTTCTTT. Its protein product is CASSLVVGLTTEAFF. J is TRBJ1-1 and V is TRBV7-2; D call uncertain. The CDR3 contains 15 residues. The ends were cut back, 1 base at V and 4 bases at J, with 13 bases in the middle. Germline CDR1 SGHTA, CDR2 FQGNSA.

This clone appeared a single time. Sequence at one end of the junction differs from germline and may be a read error. V usage is TRBV19 and J usage is TRBJ2-3, with TRBD2 matching 7 bases. Germline CDR1 and CDR2: LNHDA and SQIVND (reference sequence). This CDR3 has 16 amino acids. The CDR3 protein is CATSSRAGVSTDTQYF. The CDR3 coding sequence is TGTGCCACTAGTAGTCGTGCGGGGGTTAGCACAGATACGCAGTATTTT.

The sample holds a few counts of this clone. This CDR3 reads CASTRGINTEAFF. CDR3 DNA sequence: TGCGCCAGCACCCGGGGGATAAACACTGAAGCTTTCTTT. The rearrangement links TRBV5-1 to TRBJ1-1; a weak D match, TRBD1 (5 bases). This CDR3 has 13 residues. V dropped 6 bases and J dropped 2 bases, with 11 bases sitting between them. The germline V gene encodes CDR1 SGHRS and CDR2 YFSETQ.

This clone turned up a few times. V usage is TRBV28 and J usage is TRBJ1-4; TRBD1 is a possible D gene (5 bases). Germline loops: CDR1 MDHEN, CDR2 SYDVKM. The germline V and J ends were trimmed by 2 bases and 8 bases, with 9 bases remaining between them. The CDR3 covers 13 residues. CDR3 protein: CASSLPGGEKLFF. The CDR3 DNA follows: TGTGCCAGCAGTTTACCGGGGGGAGAAAAACTGTTTTTT.

This clone was counted a few times. CDR3 sequence: CASSLPANTGELFF. DNA for the CDR3: TGTGCCAGCAGTCTCCCCGCGAACACCGGGGAGCTGTTTTTT. The gene calls are TRBV6-1 and TRBJ2-2; D gene uncertain. CDR3 length: 14 residues. V was pared by 5 bases and J by 0 bases, with 7 bases between. CDR1 is MNHNS, CDR2 SASEGT, per germline.

This chain links TRBV2 with TRBJ1-3; no firm D call. V lost 2 bases, J lost 0 bases, and 11 bases lay in between. Per germline, CDR1 SNHLY and CDR2 FYNNEI. The CDR3 spans 16 residues. The CDR3 is CASSENGPSSGNTIYF. As DNA, the CDR3 is TGTGCCAGCAGTGAAAATGGACCCAGCTCTGGAAACACCATATATTTT.

V and J are TRBV19 and TRBJ2-4, with D tentatively TRBD2 (5 bases). Germline V lookup: CDR1 LNHDA, CDR2 SQIVND (reference sequence). The CDR3 length is 14 residues. V lost 3 bases and J lost 3, with 9 bases in between. In nucleotides, the CDR3 is TGTGCCAGTAGTATCGCGAGCGGCAAAAACATTCAGTACTTC. It is translated as CASSIASGKNIQYF.

The J gene is TRBJ1-2, the V gene TRBV5-4, with D possibly being TRBD1 (6 bases). The CDR3 is made up of 17 amino acids. Trimming took 0 bases from V and 4 from J, leaving 19 bases between them. The germline gives CDR1 SGHNT, CDR2 YYREEE (reference sequence). Written as DNA, the CDR3 is TGTGCCAGCAGCTTGGAGTGGATTGGAGGGGGGGCCTATGGCTACACCTTC. It yields the protein CASSLEWIGGGAYGYTF. Together with reference TRBV5-4 and TRBJ1-2, the CDR3 gives the full variable domain: ETGVTQSPTHLIKTRGQQVTLRCSSQSGHNTVSWYQQALGQGPQFIFQYYREEENGRGNFPPRFSGLQFPNYSSELNVNALELDDSALYLCASSLEWIGGGAYGYTFGSGTRLTVV.

V is TRBV11-1 and J is TRBJ2-6, with 7 bases identical to TRBD1. CDR3 length equals 17 residues. The V segment lost 6 bases and the J segment 2 bases; nucleotides outside the gene matches: 10. Germline V gene sequence: CDR1 SGHAT, CDR2 FQDESV (reference sequence). CDR3 sequence (DNA): TGTGCCAGCAGGGGGATGACAGGGACCACTGGGGCCAACGTCCTGACTTTC. It codes for CASRGMTGTTGANVLTF.

V and J are TRBV7-9 and TRBJ1-4; TRBD1 agrees at 9 bases. CDR1 and CDR2 from the germline V gene are SEHNR and FQNEAQ (reference sequence). This CDR3 has 14 amino acids. V lost 3 bases, J lost 6 bases, and 2 bases stayed unmatched. In DNA form, the CDR3 reads TGTGCCAGCAGCTTGGGACAGGGAGATGAAAAACTGTTTTTT. It is translated as CASSLGQGDEKLFF. The full variable domain, rest sourced from reference TRBV7-9 and TRBJ1-4, is DTGVSQNPRHKITKRGQNVTFRCDPISEHNRLYWYRQTLGQGPEFLTYFQNEAQLEKSRLLSDRFSAERPKGSFSTLEIQRTEQGDSAMYLCASSLGQGDEKLFFGSGTQLSVL.

The chain links TRBV4-2 to TRBJ2-3, with 8 bases matching TRBD2. V was pared by 4 bases and J by 6 bases, with 15 bases of the junction left unmatched. CDR3 length equals 17 residues. The germline gives CDR1 LGHNA, CDR2 YNFKEQ. CDR3 in amino acids: CASSLQPGTSWFDTQYF. DNA for the CDR3: TGTGCCAGCAGCCTACAACCGGGGACTAGTTGGTTCGATACGCAGTATTTT.

CDR3 DNA: TGCGCCAGCAGCTCCATCTTTCTAGCGGGGGCCTCAGATACGCAGTATTTT. Protein: CASSSIFLAGASDTQYF. The chain carries TRBV5-1 and TRBJ2-3; TRBD2 aligns across 10 bases. CDR1 SGHRS and CDR2 YFSETQ come from the germline V gene. CDR3 size: 17 residues. Trimming cost V 3 bases and J 4 bases; bases outside gene matches: 11.

This clone was picked up one time. V usage is TRBV10-3 and J usage is TRBJ2-1, with 8 bases matching TRBD1. V shed 10 bases and J 0 bases; nucleotides not matched to a gene: 5. The CDR3 consists of 14 residues. Germline assignment: CDR1 ENHRY and CDR2 SYGVKD. CDR3 in amino acids: CATTGGPSYNEQFF. CDR3 nucleotide sequence: TGTGCCACCACAGGGGGACCCTCCTACAATGAGCAGTTCTTC.

The chain employs TRBV5-4 and TRBJ1-5; no clear D gene. V was trimmed by 0 bases and J by 7 bases, leaving 8 bases between them. The length of the CDR3 is 13 residues. Germline V gene lookup returns CDR1 SGHNT and CDR2 YYREEE (reference sequence). The CDR3 DNA reads TGTGCCAGCAGCTTGGATGTATCCCAGCCCCAGCATTTT. It yields the protein CASSLDVSQPQHF.

With regard to this clone: Other DNA variants within this sample encode the same CDR3. The chain combines TRBV30 with TRBJ1-6; D might be TRBD1 (5 bases). The CDR3 extends over 14 amino acids. CDR1 and CDR2 from the germline V gene are GTSNPN and SVGIG (reference sequence). V lost 0 bases, J lost 8 bases, and 11 bases lay in between. The CDR3: CAWSVRGGDSPLHF. DNA for the CDR3: TGTGCCTGGAGTGTACGGGGGGGGGATTCACCCCTCCACTTT.

The rearrangement uses TRBV7-2 and TRBJ2-1, with 8 bases aligning to TRBD2. Per the germline V gene, CDR1 is SGHTA and CDR2 is FQGNSA. The CDR3 spans 16 residues. V gave up 3 bases and J gave up 7 bases; unmatched junction bases: 11. The CDR3 loop reads CASSFLLASGLNEQFF. The CDR3 bases are TGTGCCAGCAGCTTTCTTCTGGCTAGCGGGTTAAATGAGCAGTTCTTC.

CDR3 sequence: CAWSAGHQPQHF. The CDR3 nucleotides read TGTGCCTGGAGTGCAGGGCATCAGCCCCAGCATTTT. The chain employs TRBV30 and TRBJ1-5; TRBD1 is a possible D gene (5 bases). Trimming removed 1 base from V and 5 bases from J, with 6 bases in between. The CDR3 totals 12 residues. The germline CDR1 and CDR2 sequences are GTSNPN and SVGIG (reference sequence).

This clone was detected a few times. Other DNA sequences from this sample encode an identical CDR3 as well. V usage is TRBV5-1 and J usage is TRBJ2-5; no reliable D call. Germline V CDR1 and CDR2: SGHRS, YFSETQ. The CDR3 contains 11 residues. V shed 0 bases and J shed 3 bases, with 0 bases lying between them. This CDR3 is CASSLEETQYF. The CDR3 nucleotides read TGCGCCAGCAGCTTGGAAGAGACCCAGTACTTC.

A word on this clone: Other DNA sequences in the same sample also yield this CDR3. V usage is TRBV20-1 and J usage is TRBJ2-3; unclear D gene. CDR3 length: 11 amino acids. The germline V gene has CDR1 DFQATT and CDR2 SNEGSKA (reference sequence). V shed 2 bases and J shed 6 bases, with 6 bases lying between them. CDR3 amino acids: CSARSTDTQYF. CDR3 nucleotide sequence: TGCAGTGCTAGATCAACGGATACGCAGTATTTT.

J is TRBJ2-1 and V is TRBV15, with 11 bases matching TRBD2. The CDR3 has 16 residues. CDR1 is LNHNV and CDR2 is YYDKDF in the germline V gene (reference sequence). V was pared by 1 base and J by 3 bases, with 2 bases of the junction left unmatched. The CDR3 region is CATSRGTSGSYNEQFF. CDR3 sequence (DNA): TGTGCCACCAGCAGAGGAACTAGCGGGAGCTACAATGAGCAGTTCTTC.

The V and J genes are TRBV27 and TRBJ2-3; 9 bases are shared with TRBD1. The CDR3 is 14 residues long. Germline CDR1 is MNHEY and CDR2 is SMNVEV (reference sequence). J was trimmed by 3 bases and V by 5 bases; bases with no gene match: 3. The CDR3 nucleotides read TGTGCCAGCAGTAGGGACAGGGATACAGATACGCAGTATTTT. It encodes CASSRDRDTDTQYF.

This clone was seen a single time. The chain employs TRBV28 and TRBJ2-3; 12 bases line up with TRBD2. CDR1 and CDR2 (germline): MDHEN, SYDVKM. The CDR3 contains 14 residues. After removal of 7 bases from V and 4 bases from J, the junction contained 3 bases not matched to a gene. DNA for the CDR3: TGTGCCAGCAAACTAGCGGGGGGCCCAGATACGCAGTATTTT. Residues: CASKLAGGPDTQYF.

The rearrangement uses TRBV29-1 and TRBJ1-1; D is undetermined. This CDR3 spans 12 amino acids. From germline, CDR1 is SQVTM and CDR2 ANQGSEA. V lost 7 bases and J 5 bases, leaving 14 bases between the germline ends. The CDR3 sequence is CSARDVGTEAFF. The CDR3 DNA reads as TGCAGCGCCCGCGATGTGGGGACTGAAGCTTTCTTT.

The genes are TRBV6-1 and TRBJ1-3; possible D gene TRBD1, 6 bases. The CDR3 consists of 14 residues. The V end lost 8 bases, the J end lost 0 bases, and 11 bases lay between the germline ends. Germline CDR1 reads MNHNS; CDR2 reads SASEGT. The chain's CDR3 is CASGIGGSGNTIYF. The CDR3 DNA sequence: TGTGCCAGCGGGATAGGGGGCTCTGGAAACACCATATATTTT.

The rearrangement joins TRBV15 to TRBJ1-1; the D is unclear. Trimming left V 2 bases short and J 1 base short, with 8 bases between. The V gene's germline CDR1 is LNHNV and CDR2 YYDKDF (reference sequence). The CDR3 is made up of 14 amino acids. The CDR3, as DNA: TGTGCCACCAGCAGATATCGGGGGAACACTGAAGCTTTCTTT. Translating gives CATSRYRGNTEAFF.

This chain joins TRBV5-1 and TRBJ2-7; 14 bases line up with TRBD2. The last part of the DNA fits TRBJ2-5 better; the J call may be wrong. Germline V gene data show CDR1 as SGHRS and CDR2 as YFSETQ. CDR3 length: 19 residues. This CDR3 reads CASSLGRTSGGKRHETQYF. CDR3 coding DNA: TGCGCCAGCAGCTTGGGGCGGACTAGCGGGGGGAAGAGGCATGAGACCCAGTACTTC.

The CDR3 bases are TGTGCCAGCAGTTACGGCGGGGAGCTGTTTTTT. Residues: CASSYGGELFF. The rearrangement uses TRBV6-6 and TRBJ2-2; D not certain. The length of the CDR3 is 11 residues. Germline CDR1 and CDR2: MNHNY and SVGAGI (reference sequence). Trimming pared 2 bases from V and 7 bases from J, leaving 2 bases between.

This clone was detected only once. The V and J genes are TRBV12-5 and TRBJ2-1; 11 nucleotides align to TRBD2. The CDR3 is 18 residues long. Germline assignment: CDR1 LGHNT and CDR2 FRNRAP. Unmatched junction bases numbered 13, after V lost 3 bases and J lost 6 bases. CDR3 loop: CASGFGTAGLAVTNEQFF. CDR3 nucleotide sequence: TGTGCTAGTGGTTTTGGGACAGCGGGACTAGCGGTGACCAATGAGCAGTTCTTC. The full variable domain, in which reference TRBV12-5 and TRBJ2-1 provide the parts outside the CDR3, is DARVTQTPRHKVTEMGQEVTMRCQPILGHNTVFWYRQTMMQGLELLAYFRNRAPLDDSGMPKDRFSAEMPDATLATLKIQPSEPRDSAVYFCASGFGTAGLAVTNEQFFGPGTRLTVL.

The rearrangement joins TRBV2 to TRBJ2-7; no clear D. The CDR3 length is 14 residues. Trimming shortened V by 3 bases and J by 6 bases, and 15 bases separated the two germline ends. In germline, CDR1 is SNHLY, CDR2 FYNNEI. The CDR3 loop is CASSDVVGSVEQYF. CDR3 DNA: TGTGCCAGCAGTGATGTGGTAGGTTCCGTCGAGCAGTACTTC.